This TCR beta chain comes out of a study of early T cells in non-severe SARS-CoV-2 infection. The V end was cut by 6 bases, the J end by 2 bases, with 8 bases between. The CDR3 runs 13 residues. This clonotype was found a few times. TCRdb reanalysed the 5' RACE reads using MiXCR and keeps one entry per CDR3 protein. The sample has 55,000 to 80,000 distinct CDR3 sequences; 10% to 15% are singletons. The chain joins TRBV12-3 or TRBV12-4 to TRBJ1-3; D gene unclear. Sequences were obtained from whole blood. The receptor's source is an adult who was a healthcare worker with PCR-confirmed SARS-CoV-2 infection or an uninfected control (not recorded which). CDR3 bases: TGTGCCAGCAGACAACCGGCTGGAAACACCATATATTTT. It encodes CASRQPAGNTIYF.